A single sample is the source of the 30 T cell receptor beta chains below, sequenced in a study of blood T cell repertoires in COVID-19. Produced via immunoSEQ multiplex PCR; TCRdb's table is partial and in-frame only. Here the sample spans 45,000 or so clones, approximately 87% being singletons. Sequencing was carried out using peripheral blood. Every receptor here comes from a man in his forties with COVID-19, enrolled during active disease.

This chain links TRBV10-2 with TRBJ1-6, with D maybe TRBD1 (6 bases). Per germline, CDR1 WSHSY and CDR2 SAAADI. V lost 3 bases and J 7 bases, leaving 13 bases between the germline ends. The CDR3 is 15 residues long. In DNA form, the CDR3 reads TGCGCCAGCAGTGAAACGGCAGGGGTGAATTCACCCCTCCACTTT. Protein product: CASSETAGVNSPLHF.

The chain carries TRBV5-4 and TRBJ2-5; 10 positions match TRBD2. The CDR3 length is 15 residues. With V trimmed by 6 bases and J by 0 bases, 5 bases remained unmatched. Looked up from germline, CDR1 is SGHNT and CDR2 is YYREEE (reference sequence). CDR3 nucleotide sequence: TGTGCCAGCACCCCGACTAGCGGGTACCAAGAGACCCAGTACTTC. This sequence encodes CASTPTSGYQETQYF.

This clone was observed a few times. The sample contains more than one DNA sequence encoding this CDR3. The chain combines TRBV4-1 with TRBJ1-4, with D uncertain. The V and J ends lost 0 bases and 0 bases respectively, with 14 bases between them. The CDR3 sequence is 18 residues long. CDR1 and CDR2 from the germline V gene are MGHRA and YSYEKL. CDR3 bases: TGCGCCAGCAGCCAAGATGGCAGAGGGTCTGCAACTAATGAAAAACTGTTTTTT. Translation gives CASSQDGRGSATNEKLFF.

This clone appeared a single time. The rearrangement joins TRBV28 to TRBJ1-1; D may be TRBD1 (6 bases). CDR3 size: 15 residues. V gave up 7 bases and J gave up 7 bases, with 22 bases separating them. CDR1 and CDR2 from the germline V gene are MDHEN and SYDVKM. CDR3 sequence reads: CASTNLEQVGGEAFF. In DNA, the CDR3 is TGTGCCAGCACCAACTTGGAGCAGGTAGGGGGTGAAGCTTTCTTT.

This clone was counted a single time. The chain recombines TRBV13 with TRBJ2-7; weak D call: TRBD2 (6 bases). With 5 bases removed from V and 5 bases from J, the gap between germline ends came to 13 bases. The germline CDR1 and CDR2 sequences are PRHDT and FYEKMQ (reference sequence). This CDR3 spans 13 amino acids. CDR3 DNA: TGTGCCAGCAGCCTCGGGAGCCCGGACGAGCAGTACTTC. It translates to CASSLGSPDEQYF.

This clone has only a few counts. J is TRBJ2-1 and V is TRBV5-4, with TRBD2 as a possible D gene (5 bases). CDR3 length equals 16 residues. From germline, CDR1 is SGHNT and CDR2 YYREEE (reference sequence). Trimming removed 0 bases at V and 7 bases at J, with 17 bases between. In DNA form, the CDR3 reads TGTGCCAGCAGCTTGGCCGAGAGGGCCAGTATAAATGAGCAGTTCTTC. Its translation: CASSLAERASINEQFF.

The J gene is TRBJ1-2, the V gene TRBV30; D remains ambiguous. The CDR3 loop spans 16 amino acids. V shed 5 bases and J shed 2 bases, with 21 bases lying between them. CDR1 is GTSNPN and CDR2 is SVGIG in the germline V gene (reference sequence). The CDR3 DNA is TGTGCCTGGGTAAGCCGCACGGCGTGGGCGAACTATGGCTACACCTTC. Its protein product is CAWVSRTAWANYGYTF.

The genes are TRBV28 and TRBJ1-4, with a weak D call TRBD1 (6 bases). The CDR3 totals 13 residues. CDR1 and CDR2 (germline): MDHEN, SYDVKM. Between the trimmed V and J ends, which lost 7 bases and 8 bases, there was a span of 14 bases. CDR3: CASTAGVGEKLFF. CDR3 nucleotide sequence: TGTGCCAGCACTGCAGGGGTCGGAGAAAAACTGTTTTTT.

Of note for this clone: At one end the junction does not follow the germline gene, possibly because of a read error. The CDR3 DNA sequence: TGTGCCAGCGCCGGTAAGGGGATTAATTCACCCTTCCACTTT. Its translation is CASAGKGINSPFHF. The J gene is TRBJ1-6, the V gene TRBV2; the D gene is possibly TRBD1 (5 bases). The CDR3 contains 14 residues. Germline V gives CDR1 SNHLY, CDR2 FYNNEI.

A single count supports this clone. V usage is TRBV30 and J usage is TRBJ2-7; 7 positions agree with TRBD1. The CDR3 totals 12 residues. Germline lookup yields CDR1 GTSNPN and CDR2 SVGIG (reference sequence). The V gene end was trimmed by 5 bases and the J gene end by 3 bases; junction bases not matched to a gene: 4. The CDR3 sequence is CAWGTDHYEQYF. As DNA, the CDR3 is TGTGCCTGGGGGACAGATCACTACGAGCAGTACTTC.

V is TRBV19 and J is TRBJ2-5; TRBD2 agrees at 7 bases. Germline V gives CDR1 LNHDA, CDR2 SQIVND (reference sequence). This CDR3 is built from 14 residues. Trimming took 3 bases from V and 4 from J; bases not matched to a gene: 5. The CDR3: CASSMGGNRETQYF. The DNA of the CDR3 is TGTGCCAGTAGTATGGGGGGGAATAGAGAGACCCAGTACTTC.

The chain joins TRBV6-6 to TRBJ1-2; D not resolved. Per the germline V gene, CDR1 is MNHNY and CDR2 is SVGAGI (reference sequence). Deletions cut 3 bases from V and 5 bases from J, with 7 bases between. The CDR3 loop spans 12 amino acids. CDR3 loop: CASSYGEYGYTF. The CDR3 nucleotides are TGTGCCAGCAGTTATGGAGAGTATGGCTACACCTTC.

The chain carries TRBV6-5 and TRBJ1-3; D gene ambiguous. V lost 3 bases, J lost 0 bases, and 6 bases lay in between. Germline CDR1 MNHEY, CDR2 SVGAGI. The CDR3 loop spans 14 amino acids. CDR3 region: CASSYRGSGNTIYF. Here the CDR3 DNA reads TGTGCCAGCAGTTATCGAGGCTCTGGAAACACCATATATTTT.

About this clone: Given the absence of the conserved phenylalanine or tryptophan at the CDR3 end, a read error is likely. Because the CDR3's place on the DNA is in doubt, the DNA is left out and the CDR3 is given as listed by TCRdb. The chain links TRBV3-1 (or the pseudogene TRBV3-2) to TRBJ2-6; TRBD2 is the table's D call, not checked against the DNA. The germline gives CDR1 LGHDT, CDR2 YNNKEL (reference sequence). The CDR3 has 13 amino acids, counting both end residues. CDR3 residues: CASSRPNPSGGPV.

As DNA, the CDR3 is TGTGCCAGCAGCTTGGGACGGGGTTCCTCTGGAAACACCATATATTTT. Its protein product is CASSLGRGSSGNTIYF. V and J are TRBV5-6 and TRBJ1-3; no reliable D call. V lost 0 bases, J lost 0 bases, and 10 bases lay in between. This CDR3 is built from 16 residues. Germline values: CDR1 SGHDT, CDR2 YYEEEE.

V gene TRBV11-3 combines with J gene TRBJ1-4; D is perhaps TRBD1 (5 bases). Germline CDR1 and CDR2: SGHNT and YENEEA. CDR3 length equals 14 residues. With 4 bases removed from V and 5 bases from J, the gap between germline ends came to 11 bases. CDR3: CASSYGGVNEKLFF. CDR3 nucleotides: TGTGCCAGCAGCTACGGGGGTGTCAATGAAAAACTGTTTTTT.

The chain has TRBV6-2 or TRBV6-3 and TRBJ2-1; D gene unclear. V was trimmed by 3 bases and J by 2 bases, leaving 2 bases between them. This CDR3 is 12 amino acids long. Germline V lookup: CDR1 MNHEY, CDR2 SVGEGT. CDR3 sequence (DNA): TGTGCCAGCAGTTATACCTACAATGAGCAGTTCTTC. Protein product: CASSYTYNEQFF.

The chain recombines TRBV5-4 with TRBJ1-1; 12 bases agree with TRBD1. V trimming: 1 base; J trimming: 10 bases; junction bases outside the gene matches: 5. Germline assignment: CDR1 SGHNT and CDR2 YYREEE (reference sequence). The CDR3 sequence is 14 residues long. The DNA of the CDR3 is TGTGCCAGCAGCTTGCGGGACAGGGGGCACACAGCTTTCTTT. Translating it yields CASSLRDRGHTAFF.

CDR3 sequence (DNA): TGTGCCAGCAGTTGGAAGGGGGCGCGTGAAAAACTGTTTTTT. Its protein is CASSWKGAREKLFF. V is TRBV27 and J is TRBJ1-4; 7 bases align to TRBD1. Germline CDR1 is MNHEY and CDR2 is SMNVEV (reference sequence). Germline trimming cut 4 bases from V and 7 bases from J; bases unmatched to any gene: 6. The CDR3 covers 14 residues.

This clone was observed a single time. J is TRBJ2-3 and V is TRBV7-8, with D tentatively TRBD1 (5 bases). Germline V lookup: CDR1 SGHVS, CDR2 FQNEAQ. V lost 0 bases and J lost 2, with 12 bases in between. The CDR3 is 16 residues long. For the CDR3, the DNA is TGTGCCAGCAGCTTAGCGGGGCAGGGCCCCACAGATACGCAGTATTTT. This encodes CASSLAGQGPTDTQYF.

This clone was picked up one time. The chain employs TRBV3-1 (or the pseudogene TRBV3-2) and TRBJ1-1; D ambiguous. Germline-derived CDR1 and CDR2 are LGHDT and YNNKEL (reference sequence). The CDR3 length is 14 residues. Trimming left V 2 bases short and J 1 base short, with 8 bases between. Written as DNA, the CDR3 is TGTGCCAGCAGCCAATCAGCAGGGAACACTGAAGCTTTCTTT. Protein sequence: CASSQSAGNTEAFF.

This rearrangement joins TRBV28 to TRBJ2-3, with 9 nucleotides matching TRBD1. The junction had 11 bases not matched to a gene; V was cut back by 4 bases and J by 6 bases. This CDR3 region has 16 residues. CDR1 and CDR2 (germline): MDHEN, SYDVKM. CDR3 residues: CASSSLDRGRPDTQYF. CDR3 bases: TGTGCCAGCAGTTCTCTGGACAGGGGACGGCCGGATACGCAGTATTTT.

The genes are TRBV2 and TRBJ1-2, with D perhaps TRBD1 (5 bases). The CDR3 spans 15 residues. Trimming pared 7 bases from V and 3 bases from J, leaving 18 bases between. Germline-derived CDR1 and CDR2 are SNHLY and FYNNEI. The DNA for the CDR3 is TGTGCCAGCAAGATAACACTGGGGGGAGACTATGGCTACACCTTC. Its protein is CASKITLGGDYGYTF.

The chain recombines TRBV18 with TRBJ2-7, with 10 positions matching TRBD2. The CDR3 runs to 15 residues. The trim removed 2 bases at V and 5 bases at J, leaving 6 bases unmatched. CDR1 is KGHSH and CDR2 is LQKENI in the germline V gene. CDR3 DNA sequence: TGTGCCAGCTCACCAGCCCTAGCGGGAGCCCACGAGCAGTACTTC. It yields the protein CASSPALAGAHEQYF. The full variable domain, its missing parts supplied by reference TRBV18 and TRBJ2-7, is NAGVMQNPRHLVRRRGQEARLRCSPMKGHSHVYWYRQLPEEGLKFMVYLQKENIIDESGMPKERFSAEFPKEGPSILRIQQVVRGDSAAYFCASSPALAGAHEQYFGPGTRLTVT.

The rearrangement joins TRBV21-1 to TRBJ2-5; TRBD2, as called in the table, went unchecked against the DNA. TRBV21-1 is annotated as a pseudogene. The CDR3 has 18 residues. CDR3 nucleotides: TGTGCCAGCCCCGGGGGACTAGCGGTAAATGTGGGGAGTGAGACCCAGTACTTC. This sequence encodes CASPGGLAVNVGSETQYF.

The gene calls are TRBV28 and TRBJ2-2; D perhaps matches TRBD1 (6 bases). Trimming cost V 2 bases and J 6 bases, with 10 bases left between them. The germline gives CDR1 MDHEN, CDR2 SYDVKM. CDR3 length: 14 residues. In DNA, the CDR3 is TGTGCCAGCAGTTTACTTGGACAGTCCGGGGAGCTGTTTTTT. It codes for CASSLLGQSGELFF.

V gene TRBV9 combines with J gene TRBJ2-3; tentatively, D is TRBD2 (6 bases). In germline, CDR1 is SGDLS, CDR2 YYNGEE. Between the trimmed V and J ends, which lost 0 bases and 6 bases, there was a span of 14 bases. This CDR3 has 15 residues. The CDR3 region has the DNA TGTGCCAGCAGCGTAGGTCTCGGGAGAGGGGATACGCAGTATTTT. This translates into CASSVGLGRGDTQYF.

The chain joins TRBV11-3 to TRBJ2-3; perhaps TRBD1 as D (5 bases). CDR1 is SGHNT, CDR2 YENEEA, per germline. Trimming shortened V by 0 bases and J by 1 base, and 5 bases separated the two germline ends. This CDR3 is built from 14 residues. The CDR3 loop is CASSLEGGTDTQYF. CDR3 nucleotide sequence: TGTGCCAGCAGCTTAGAAGGGGGCACAGATACGCAGTATTTT.

This chain uses TRBV5-1 with TRBJ1-2, with a tentative D call TRBD1 (6 bases). The V gene's germline CDR1 is SGHRS and CDR2 YFSETQ. The CDR3 has 14 residues. V lost 4 bases, J lost 2 bases, and 12 bases lay in between. CDR3 loop: CASSNQGGNYGYTF. DNA of the CDR3: TGCGCCAGCAGCAACCAAGGGGGAAACTATGGCTACACCTTC.

V usage is TRBV10-3 and J usage is TRBJ1-1, with D possibly matching TRBD1 (6 bases). Looked up from germline, CDR1 is ENHRY and CDR2 is SYGVKD. The CDR3 covers 17 residues. Deletions cut 0 bases from V and 0 bases from J, with 14 bases between. CDR3 DNA sequence: TGTGCCATCAGTGAGTCCCCCGGGGCAGGGGTGAACACTGAAGCTTTCTTT. Protein: CAISESPGAGVNTEAFF.